Presented here are 5 T cell receptor beta chains from one specimen sequenced in a study of radiation and T cells in renal cell carcinoma. Noted time point: blood 4 weeks post-SBRT, at nephrectomy. Treatment here: 15 Gy SBRT to primary tumor, nephrectomy 4 weeks later. Using immunoSEQ multiplex PCR, the repertoire was profiled, and TCRdb retains in-frame clones only, with some absent. The sample includes 120,000 to 150,000 clones, approximately 86% of them seen just once. The specimen was blood, collected from a patient whose treatment included radiotherapy and nephrectomy. All receptors derive from a woman between 50 and 59 years old with renal cell carcinoma.

J is TRBJ2-3 and V is TRBV27; tentative D call: TRBD2 (6 bases). The CDR3 runs to 11 residues. The germline V gene has CDR1 MNHEY and CDR2 SMNVEV (reference sequence). V dropped 8 bases and J dropped 8 bases, with 11 bases sitting between them. For the CDR3, the DNA is TGTGCCAGCGCTTTAGCGGCTACGCAGTATTTT. Translated: CASALAATQYF.

The chain uses TRBV28 and TRBJ1-1; D gene unclear. The CDR3 sequence is 16 residues long. Per germline, CDR1 MDHEN and CDR2 SYDVKM. V was shortened by 6 bases and J by 4 bases, with 21 bases between the two germline ends. Here the CDR3 reads CASRTKVFGWTTEAFF. For the CDR3, the DNA is TGTGCCAGCAGAACCAAGGTGTTCGGTTGGACCACTGAAGCTTTCTTT.

The chain links TRBV7-2 to TRBJ2-1; D gene ambiguous. The CDR3 contains 16 residues. Trimming left V 1 base short and J 0 bases short, with 10 bases between. CDR1 SGHTA and CDR2 FQGNSA come from the germline V gene. DNA of the CDR3: TGTGCCAGCAGCTTAGGACCGATAAGCTCCTACAATGAGCAGTTCTTC. It translates to CASSLGPISSYNEQFF.

This rearrangement joins TRBV7-2 to TRBJ2-7; 7 nucleotides line up with TRBD1. The trim removed 6 bases at V and 4 bases at J, leaving 12 bases unmatched. The V gene's germline CDR1 is SGHTA and CDR2 FQGNSA. The CDR3 runs to 15 residues. CDR3 residues: CASSRSGTEYYEQYF. CDR3 nucleotide sequence: TGTGCCAGCAGTCGCTCCGGGACAGAATATTACGAGCAGTACTTC.

The sample holds one count of this clone. The chain has TRBV11-1 and TRBJ2-7; D might be TRBD2 (6 bases). The germline gives CDR1 SGHAT, CDR2 FQDESV (reference sequence). Trimming cost V 5 bases and J 0 bases, with 17 bases left between them. This CDR3 region has 16 residues. CDR3 sequence reads: CASSLELAASSYEQYF. The CDR3 DNA reads as TGTGCCAGCAGCCTAGAGTTAGCGGCTAGCTCCTACGAGCAGTACTTC.